These 8 T cell receptor beta chains share one sample of origin, sequenced in a study of technical replicates of blood from a handful of donors. TCRdb's copy holds only in-frame clones and misses some; the assay was immunoSEQ multiplex PCR. Among roughly 90,000 clones listed, almost 97% were seen once. Sequencing input: T cells isolated from PBMCs. The receptor set was obtained from a human donor in good health.

As concerns this clone: One junction end disagrees with the germline gene, perhaps due to a read error. The rearrangement links TRBV6-6 to TRBJ1-2; TRBD1 matches 9 bases. The CDR3 extends over 13 amino acids. CDR1 and CDR2 from the germline V gene are MNHNY and SVGAGI (reference sequence). CDR3 bases: TGTGCCAGCAGCAAGGGACAGGGAACCTCCATTCCCTTC. Its translation: CASSKGQGTSIPF.

In its sample, this clone was seen once. The chain combines TRBV6-5 with TRBJ2-7, with 9 bases fitting TRBD2. V was pared by 6 bases and J by 5 bases, with 11 bases of the junction left unmatched. Germline V CDR1 and CDR2: MNHEY, SVGAGI. The CDR3 runs to 15 residues. The CDR3 DNA reads as TGTGCCAGCAGCCCACCGGCGGGAGGGCCTAACGAGCAGTACTTC. This translates into CASSPPAGGPNEQYF.

This clone was found once. This chain uses TRBV19 with TRBJ1-1; a weak D match, TRBD1 (5 bases). The V gene lost 10 bases and the J gene lost 9 bases, with 15 bases spanning the gap. Germline CDR1 is LNHDA and CDR2 is SQIVND (reference sequence). The CDR3 contains 11 residues. CDR3 region: CATRGDGKAFF. The DNA of the CDR3 is TGTGCCACTCGGGGGGACGGAAAAGCTTTCTTT.

The chain links TRBV27 to TRBJ2-7; 11 bases fit TRBD2. CDR3 size: 16 residues. The germline V gene encodes CDR1 MNHEY and CDR2 SMNVEV (reference sequence). Trimming cost V 4 bases and J 4 bases; bases outside gene matches: 9. CDR3 sequence (DNA): TGTGCCAGCAGTTCTTATAGCGGGAGGGTTCCTTACGAGCAGTACTTC. It codes for CASSSYSGRVPYEQYF.

The chain combines TRBV6-6 with TRBJ2-7; no reliable D call. CDR1 MNHNY and CDR2 SVGAGI come from the germline V gene (reference sequence). Trimming stripped 2 bases from V and 4 bases from J, with 12 bases between. This CDR3 region has 14 residues. Here the CDR3 reads CASSYASKDYEQYF. CDR3 in DNA: TGTGCCAGCAGTTACGCCTCTAAAGATTACGAGCAGTACTTC.

This chain connects TRBV6-5 to TRBJ2-5; D remains ambiguous. V was trimmed by 2 bases and J by 1 base, leaving 5 bases between them. Germline assignment: CDR1 MNHEY and CDR2 SVGAGI. The CDR3 is made up of 13 amino acids. CDR3: CASSYRVQETQYF. Here the CDR3 DNA reads TGTGCCAGCAGTTACCGGGTCCAAGAGACCCAGTACTTC.

The chain employs TRBV10-3 and TRBJ2-1, with TRBD2 matching over 10 bases. The CDR3 consists of 14 residues. The germline CDR1 and CDR2 sequences are ENHRY and SYGVKD. Unmatched junction bases numbered 8, after V lost 9 bases and J lost 6 bases. The CDR3 here is CAINSASGSNEQFF. The CDR3 DNA is TGTGCCATTAACTCGGCTAGCGGGAGCAATGAGCAGTTCTTC.

The genes are TRBV11-3 and TRBJ2-5; D remains ambiguous. This CDR3 region has 14 residues. CDR1 SGHNT and CDR2 YENEEA come from the germline V gene. Trimming stripped 1 base from V and 5 bases from J, with 11 bases between. The CDR3 loop is CASSLVREVETQYF. CDR3 bases: TGTGCCAGCAGCTTAGTGAGAGAAGTGGAGACCCAGTACTTC.